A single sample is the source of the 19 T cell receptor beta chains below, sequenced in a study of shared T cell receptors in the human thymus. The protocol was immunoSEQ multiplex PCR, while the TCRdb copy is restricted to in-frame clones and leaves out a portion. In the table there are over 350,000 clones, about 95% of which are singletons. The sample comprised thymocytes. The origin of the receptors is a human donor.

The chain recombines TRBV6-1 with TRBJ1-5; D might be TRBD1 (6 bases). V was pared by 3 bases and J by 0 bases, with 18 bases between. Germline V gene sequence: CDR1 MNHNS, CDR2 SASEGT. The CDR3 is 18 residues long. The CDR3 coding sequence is TGTGCCAGCAGTGAGGGCCGGGGGCAGGTGGATAGCAATCAGCCCCAGCATTTT. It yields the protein CASSEGRGQVDSNQPQHF.

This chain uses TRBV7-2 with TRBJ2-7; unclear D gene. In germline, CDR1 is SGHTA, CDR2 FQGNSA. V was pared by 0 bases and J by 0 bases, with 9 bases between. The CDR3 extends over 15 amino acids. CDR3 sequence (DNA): TGTGCCAGCAGCTTAGCGGGTCGTATCTCCTACGAGCAGTACTTC. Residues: CASSLAGRISYEQYF.

CDR3 bases: TGCGCCAGCAGCCCCCAGAGGGCCCTCTACGAGCAGTACTTC. Translating gives CASSPQRALYEQYF. The chain carries TRBV5-1 and TRBJ2-7; the D gene is possibly TRBD2 (5 bases). Germline assignment: CDR1 SGHRS and CDR2 YFSETQ. The CDR3 spans 14 residues. Trimming removed 4 bases from V and 3 bases from J, with 14 bases in between.

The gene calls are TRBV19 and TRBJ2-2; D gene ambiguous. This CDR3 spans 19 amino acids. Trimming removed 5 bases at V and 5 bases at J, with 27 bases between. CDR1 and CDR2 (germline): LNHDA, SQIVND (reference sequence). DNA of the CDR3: TGTGCCAGTAGTGGATCAAGGGAAGAAGGTCATTTTGGTACCGGGGAGCTGTTTTTT. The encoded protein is CASSGSREEGHFGTGELFF.

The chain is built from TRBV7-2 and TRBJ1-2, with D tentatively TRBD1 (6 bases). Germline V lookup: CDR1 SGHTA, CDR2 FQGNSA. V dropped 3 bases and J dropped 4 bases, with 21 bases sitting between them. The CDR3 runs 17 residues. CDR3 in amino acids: CASSFYGGAVKSYGYTF. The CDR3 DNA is TGTGCCAGCAGCTTTTACGGGGGCGCGGTTAAGAGCTATGGCTACACCTTC.

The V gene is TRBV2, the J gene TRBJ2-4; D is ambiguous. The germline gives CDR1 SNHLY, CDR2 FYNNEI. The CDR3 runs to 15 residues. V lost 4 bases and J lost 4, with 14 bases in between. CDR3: CASSGSEGSKNIQYF. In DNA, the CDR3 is TGTGCCAGCAGTGGTAGTGAAGGGTCAAAAAACATTCAGTACTTC.

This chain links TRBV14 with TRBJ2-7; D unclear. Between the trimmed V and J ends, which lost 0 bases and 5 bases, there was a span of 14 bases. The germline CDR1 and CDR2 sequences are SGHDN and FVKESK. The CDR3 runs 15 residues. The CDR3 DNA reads TGTGCCAGCAGCCAAGACATTACGTTTCGGAACGAGCAGTACTTC. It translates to CASSQDITFRNEQYF.

CDR3 bases: TGTGCCTGGAGTGTCCCAAGCCAGGGGGAGGTGGTAGCCGGGGAGCTGTTTTTT. It codes for CAWSVPSQGEVVAGELFF. This sequence joins TRBV30 and TRBJ2-2, with D tentatively TRBD1 (7 bases). The germline gives CDR1 GTSNPN, CDR2 SVGIG (reference sequence). The V end was cut by 0 bases, the J end by 6 bases, with 23 bases between. The CDR3 is 18 amino acids.

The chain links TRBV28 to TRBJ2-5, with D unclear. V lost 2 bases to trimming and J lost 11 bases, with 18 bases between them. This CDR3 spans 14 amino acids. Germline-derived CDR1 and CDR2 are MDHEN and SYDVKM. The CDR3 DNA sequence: TGTGCCAGCAGTTTACGGGCTAGAAGAGGAGAGCAGTACTTC. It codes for CASSLRARRGEQYF. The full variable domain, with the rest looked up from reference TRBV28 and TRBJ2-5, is DVKVTQSSRYLVKRTGEKVFLECVQDMDHENMFWYRQDPGLGLRLIYFSYDVKMKEKGDIPEGYSVSREKKERFSLILESASTNQTSMYLCASSLRARRGEQYFGPGTRLLVL.

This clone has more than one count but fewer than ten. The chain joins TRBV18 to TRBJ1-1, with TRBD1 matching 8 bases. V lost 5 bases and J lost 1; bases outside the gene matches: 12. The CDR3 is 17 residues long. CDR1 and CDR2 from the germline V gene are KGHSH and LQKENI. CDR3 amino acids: CASSSARTGCGNTEAFF. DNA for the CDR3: TGTGCCAGCTCATCGGCTCGGACAGGGTGTGGGAACACTGAAGCTTTCTTT.

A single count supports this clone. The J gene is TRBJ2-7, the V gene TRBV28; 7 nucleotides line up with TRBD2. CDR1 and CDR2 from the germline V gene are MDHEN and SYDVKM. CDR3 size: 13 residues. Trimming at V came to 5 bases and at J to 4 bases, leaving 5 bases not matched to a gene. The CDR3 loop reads CASSPGRGYEQYF. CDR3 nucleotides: TGTGCCAGCAGTCCGGGGCGGGGGTACGAGCAGTACTTC.

The CDR3 DNA sequence: TGTGCCAGCAGCTCGGACAGGGCCCTTTACGAGCAGTACTTC. This translates into CASSSDRALYEQYF. The chain joins TRBV7-3 to TRBJ2-7; TRBD1 matches 8 bases. The CDR3 has 14 residues. Germline V gene data show CDR1 as SGHTA and CDR2 as FQGTGA. V lost 4 bases and J lost 4; bases outside the gene matches: 6.

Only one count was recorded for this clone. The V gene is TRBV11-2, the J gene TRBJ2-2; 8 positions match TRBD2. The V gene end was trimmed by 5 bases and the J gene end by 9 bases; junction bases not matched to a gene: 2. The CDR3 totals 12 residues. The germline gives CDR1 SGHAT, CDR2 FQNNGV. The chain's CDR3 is CASSRGGWELFF. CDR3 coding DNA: TGTGCCAGCAGCCGGGGGGGTTGGGAGCTGTTTTTT.

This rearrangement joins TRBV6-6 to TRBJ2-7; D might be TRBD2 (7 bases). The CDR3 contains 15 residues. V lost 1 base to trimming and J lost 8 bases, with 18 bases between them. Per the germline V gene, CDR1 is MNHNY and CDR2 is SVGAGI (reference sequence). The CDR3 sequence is CASSYWWGGEEKQYF. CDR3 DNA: TGTGCCAGCAGTTACTGGTGGGGGGGCGAGGAAAAGCAGTACTTC.

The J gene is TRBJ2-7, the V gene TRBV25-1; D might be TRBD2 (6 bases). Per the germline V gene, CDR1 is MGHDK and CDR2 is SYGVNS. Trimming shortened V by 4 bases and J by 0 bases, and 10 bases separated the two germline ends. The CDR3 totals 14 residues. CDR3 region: CASSGSGPSYEQYF. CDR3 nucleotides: TGTGCCAGCAGTGGCAGCGGGCCCTCCTACGAGCAGTACTTC.

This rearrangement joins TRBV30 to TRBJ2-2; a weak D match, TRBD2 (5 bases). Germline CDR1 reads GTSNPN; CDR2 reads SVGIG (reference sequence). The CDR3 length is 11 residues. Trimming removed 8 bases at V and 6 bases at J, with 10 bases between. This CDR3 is CARGMAGELFF. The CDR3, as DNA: TGTGCCCGAGGGATGGCCGGGGAGCTGTTTTTT. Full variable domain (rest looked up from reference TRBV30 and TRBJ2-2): SQTIHQWPATLVQPVGSPLSLECTVEGTSNPNLYWYRQAAGRGLQLLFYSVGIGQISSEVPQNLSASRPQDRQFILSSKKLLLSDSGFYLCARGMAGELFFGEGSRLTVL.

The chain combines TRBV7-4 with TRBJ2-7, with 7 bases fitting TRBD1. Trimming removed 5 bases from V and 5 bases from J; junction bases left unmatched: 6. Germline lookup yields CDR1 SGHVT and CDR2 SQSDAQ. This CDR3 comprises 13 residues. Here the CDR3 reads CASSGDSLHEQYF. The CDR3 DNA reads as TGTGCCAGCAGCGGGGACAGTCTGCACGAGCAGTACTTC.

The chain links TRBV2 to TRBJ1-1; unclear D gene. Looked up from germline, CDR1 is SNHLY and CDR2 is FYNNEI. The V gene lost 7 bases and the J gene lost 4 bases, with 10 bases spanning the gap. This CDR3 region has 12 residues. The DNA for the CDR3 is TGTGCCAGCACTAGGGTGCCCACTGAAGCTTTCTTT. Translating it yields CASTRVPTEAFF.

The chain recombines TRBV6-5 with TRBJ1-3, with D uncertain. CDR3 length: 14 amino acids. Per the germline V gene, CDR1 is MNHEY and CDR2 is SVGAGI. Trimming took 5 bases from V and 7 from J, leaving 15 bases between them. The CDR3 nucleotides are TGTGCCAGCAGTCATCGGGAGCTTCGGAACACCATATATTTT. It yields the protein CASSHRELRNTIYF.